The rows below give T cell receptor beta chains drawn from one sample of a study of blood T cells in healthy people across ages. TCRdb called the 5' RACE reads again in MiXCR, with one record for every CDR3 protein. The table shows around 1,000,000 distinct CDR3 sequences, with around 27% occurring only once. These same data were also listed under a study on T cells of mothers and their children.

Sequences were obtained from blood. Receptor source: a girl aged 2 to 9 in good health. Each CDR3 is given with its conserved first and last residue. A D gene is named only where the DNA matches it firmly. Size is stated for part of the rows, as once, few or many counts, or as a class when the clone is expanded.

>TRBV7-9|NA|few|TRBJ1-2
TGTGCCAGCAGCTTAAGGCCAGCTAACTATGGCTACACCTTC
CASSLRPANYGYTF
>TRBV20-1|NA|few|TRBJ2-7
TGCAGTGGGAGCCCAGGGGTTAACTACGAGCAGTACTTC
CSGSPGVNYEQYF
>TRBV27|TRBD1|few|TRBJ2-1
TGTGCCAGCAGTTTTGGTGGGACAGGTGTCAATGAGCAGTTCTTC
CASSFGGTGVNEQFF
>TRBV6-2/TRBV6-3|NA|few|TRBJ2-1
TGTGCCAGCAGTTACGGGGTCCCCGATGAGCAGTTCTTC
CASSYGVPDEQFF
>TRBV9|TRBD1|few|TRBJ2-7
TGTGCCAGCAGCAGAGGGGACAGGGACCCCTACGAGCAGTACTTC
CASSRGDRDPYEQYF
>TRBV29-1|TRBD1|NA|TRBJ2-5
TGCAGCGTTACTCGACAGGGTCCCGGGGAGACCCAGTACTTC
CSVTRQGPGETQYF
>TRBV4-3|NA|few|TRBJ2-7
TGCGCCAGCAGCCCGTCTCAGGGGCGGTACGAGCAGTACTTC
CASSPSQGRYEQYF
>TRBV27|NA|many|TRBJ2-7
TGTGCCAGCAGTTTATCCCAGGATTCCTACGAGCAGTACTTC
CASSLSQDSYEQYF
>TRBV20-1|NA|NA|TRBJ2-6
TGCAGTGCTAGAGATCGTAGGCGGAGCTCTGGGGCCAACGTCCGGACTTTC
CSARDRRRSSGANVRTF
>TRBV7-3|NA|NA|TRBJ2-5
TGTGCCAGCAGGGAGATGACGCAAGAGACCCAGTACTTC
CASREMTQETQYF
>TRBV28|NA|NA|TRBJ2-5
TGTGCCAGCAGCCCCATCGAGGGTAGGAAGACCCAGTACTTC
CASSPIEGRKTQYF
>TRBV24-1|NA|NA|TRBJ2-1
TGTGCCACCAGTGATTTGTCGGAGGGGCACTCCTACAATGAGCAGTTCTTC
CATSDLSEGHSYNEQFF
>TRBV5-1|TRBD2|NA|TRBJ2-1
TGCGCCAGCAGCTTCAAATTAGCGGGCCACTCCTACAATGAGCAGTTCTTC
CASSFKLAGHSYNEQFF
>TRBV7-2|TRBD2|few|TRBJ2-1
TGTGCCAGCAGCTTAGCCCCAGGCGGGGGGGCTAGGAATGAGCAGTTCTTC
CASSLAPGGGARNEQFF
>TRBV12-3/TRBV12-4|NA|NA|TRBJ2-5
TGTGCCAGCAGTAAAGCTCCGGGGGAGACCCAGTACTTC
CASSKAPGETQYF
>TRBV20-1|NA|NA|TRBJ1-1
TGCAGTGCTAGAGAGGGCTCACCCTGGGATGAAGCTTTCTTT
CSAREGSPWDEAFF
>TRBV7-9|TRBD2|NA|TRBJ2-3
TGTGCCAGCAGCTTAGAGGAGGCGGGAGATGACACAGATGCGCAGTATTTT
CASSLEEAGDDTDAQYF
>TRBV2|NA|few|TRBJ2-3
TGTGCCAGCACCCCGGCTCGTACAGATACGCAGTATTTT
CASTPARTDTQYF
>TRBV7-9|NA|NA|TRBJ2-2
TGTGCCAGCAGCCCCACAGGGCTCAAGAACACCGGGGAGCTGTTTTTT
CASSPTGLKNTGELFF
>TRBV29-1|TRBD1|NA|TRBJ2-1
TGCAGCGTTGGGGACAGGTTATACAATGAGCAGTTCTTC
CSVGDRLYNEQFF
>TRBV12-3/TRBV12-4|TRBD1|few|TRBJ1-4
TGTGCCAGCAGTTCATCGGGACAGGGAAATGAAAAACTGTTTTTT
CASSSSGQGNEKLFF
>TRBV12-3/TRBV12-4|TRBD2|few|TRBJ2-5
TGTGCCAGCAGTTTAAATAGCGGGAGAAAAGAGACCCAGTACTTC
CASSLNSGRKETQYF
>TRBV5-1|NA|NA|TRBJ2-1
TGCGCCAGCAGCTCATCGGGACTCAACTACAATGAGCAGTTCTTC
CASSSSGLNYNEQFF
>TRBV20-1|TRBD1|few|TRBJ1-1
TGCAGTGCTCGGGACAGTCTCACTGAAGCTTTCTTT
CSARDSLTEAFF
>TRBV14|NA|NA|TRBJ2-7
TGTGCCAGCAGCCCCACTCCCGGAGCAACGGTGGGGGAGCAGTACTTC
CASSPTPGATVGEQYF
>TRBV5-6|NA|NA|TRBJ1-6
TGTGCCAGCAGCTTGGTGGGCTCCTATAGTTCACCCCTCCACTTT
CASSLVGSYSSPLHF
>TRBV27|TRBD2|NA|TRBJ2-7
TGTGCCAGCAAGCCCGGGACTAGCGACCCCGAGCAGTACTTC
CASKPGTSDPEQYF
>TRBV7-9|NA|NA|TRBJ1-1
TGTGCCAGTGGGGTCACTGAAGCTTTCTTT
CASGVTEAFF
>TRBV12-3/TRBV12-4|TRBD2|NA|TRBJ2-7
TGTGCCAGCACCAAGGACGGGAGGGAGCAGTACTTC
CASTKDGREQYF
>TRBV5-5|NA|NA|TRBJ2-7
TGTGCCAGCAGCTTGGGTCCCGGATACTACGAGCAGTACTTC
CASSLGPGYYEQYF
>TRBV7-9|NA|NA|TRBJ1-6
TGTGCCAGCAGCCGACCGGGGGATGTGTCACCCCTCCACTTT
CASSRPGDVSPLHF
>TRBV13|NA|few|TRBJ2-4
TGTGCCAGCAGCTTAGGATCTACCAAAAACATTCAGTACTTC
CASSLGSTKNIQYF
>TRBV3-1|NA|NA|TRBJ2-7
TGTGCCAGCAGCCCGCTACTCCAGAACGAGCAGTACTTC
CASSPLLQNEQYF
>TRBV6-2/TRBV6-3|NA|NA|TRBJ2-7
TGTGCCAGCAGTTACGAGAGGGAGCAGTACTTC
CASSYEREQYF
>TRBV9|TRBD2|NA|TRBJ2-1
TGTGCCAGCAGCGTACAGAGCGGGGGCTACAATGAGCAGTTCTTC
CASSVQSGGYNEQFF
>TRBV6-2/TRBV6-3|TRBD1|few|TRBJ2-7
TGTGCCAGCAGTTCCCCCGACAGGGGGGCCTACGAGCAGTACTTC
CASSSPDRGAYEQYF
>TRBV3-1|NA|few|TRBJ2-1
TGTGCCAGCAGCCAAGCGCGGGGGCATGGGGAGCAGTTCTTC
CASSQARGHGEQFF
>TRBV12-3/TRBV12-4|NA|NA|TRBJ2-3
TGTGCCAGCAGTCCCCCCGGCAGTGCCCTCACAGATACGCAGTATTTT
CASSPPGSALTDTQYF
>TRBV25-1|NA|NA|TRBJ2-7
TGTGCCAGCAGTGAGGACCAACAGGGAAACGAGCAGTACTTC
CASSEDQQGNEQYF
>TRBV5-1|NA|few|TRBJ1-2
TGCGCCAGCAGCTTCGGACGGTGGGGGGCCGGGTTCAACTATGGCTACACCTTC
CASSFGRWGAGFNYGYTF
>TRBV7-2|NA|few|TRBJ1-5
TGTGCCAGCAGCTTATCTCTAGAAGCCCAGCCCCAGCATTTT
CASSLSLEAQPQHF
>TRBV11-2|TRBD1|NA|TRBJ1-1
TGTGCCAGCAGCGCTGACAGGGTCCCCGGTCCGATCTTT
CASSADRVPGPIF
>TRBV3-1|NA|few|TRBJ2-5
TGTGCCAGCAGCCAAGATCGAAAGACCCAGTACTTC
CASSQDRKTQYF
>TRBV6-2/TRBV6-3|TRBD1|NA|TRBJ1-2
TGTGCCAGCAGTTACCACGACAGGGCACCCATCTATGGCTACACCTTC
CASSYHDRAPIYGYTF
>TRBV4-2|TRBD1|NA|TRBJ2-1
TGTGCCAGCAGCCAAGGGGCAGGGGGCAATGAGCAGTTCTTC
CASSQGAGGNEQFF
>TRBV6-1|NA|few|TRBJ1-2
TGTGCCAGCAGTGAACCGGGAGGGCCTCTAAACCATGGCTACACCTTC
CASSEPGGPLNHGYTF
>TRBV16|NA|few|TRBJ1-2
TGTGCCAGCAGCCAATCTCGGGTGGATGGCTACACCTTC
CASSQSRVDGYTF
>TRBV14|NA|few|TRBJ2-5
TGTGCCAGCAGCCAAGAGGGCTACACCGTCGCGACCCAGTACTTC
CASSQEGYTVATQYF
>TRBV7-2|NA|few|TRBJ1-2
TGTGCCAGCAGCTTCATCATGAAGAGTGGCTACACCTTC
CASSFIMKSGYTF
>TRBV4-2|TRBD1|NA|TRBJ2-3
TGTGCCAGCGGCGGACAGGCCACAGATACGCAGTATTTT
CASGGQATDTQYF
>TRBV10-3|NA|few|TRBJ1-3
TGTGCCATCAGTGAGTTGGAAATTGGAAACACCATATATTTT
CAISELEIGNTIYF
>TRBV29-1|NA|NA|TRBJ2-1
TGCAGCGCCCAGGGTCCCTACAATGAGCAGTTCTTC
CSAQGPYNEQFF